The next 6 T cell receptor beta chains were all read from a single sample in a study of cytomegalovirus exposure and HLA in healthy donors. Primers included in the PCR were 60 Vbeta and 13 Jbeta primers. Libraries were prepared by immunoSEQ multiplex PCR; TCRdb keeps only in-frame clonotypes and omits some of them. The table has approximately 130,000 clones, about 83% seen once; the top ten hold about 3.4%. Sequencing input: PBMCs. The receptors here all came from a man aged 25-40 years in good health and CMV-seronegative.

The J gene is TRBJ2-7, the V gene TRBV19; D may be TRBD2 (5 bases). V lost 7 bases to trimming and J lost 0 bases, with 10 bases between them. The CDR3 has 13 residues. CDR1 and CDR2 from the germline V gene are LNHDA and SQIVND (reference sequence). The DNA of the CDR3 is TGTGCCAGTACCGGACTTGACTCCTACGAGCAGTACTTC. This encodes CASTGLDSYEQYF.

This chain uses TRBV6-1 with TRBJ2-1; no clear D. Germline V gene data show CDR1 as MNHNS and CDR2 as SASEGT. Trimming pared 8 bases from V and 1 base from J, leaving 6 bases between. CDR3 size: 12 residues. In DNA, the CDR3 is TGTGCCAGCGTAGTATCCTACAATGAGCAGTTCTTC. Translating it yields CASVVSYNEQFF.

This chain links TRBV30 with TRBJ2-7; the D gene is possibly TRBD1 (5 bases). The CDR3 is 13 residues long. Looked up from germline, CDR1 is GTSNPN and CDR2 is SVGIG (reference sequence). The V and J ends lost 2 bases and 5 bases respectively, with 13 bases between them. The CDR3 loop reads CAWSKKGVNEQYF. The CDR3 coding sequence is TGTGCCTGGAGTAAAAAAGGGGTCAACGAGCAGTACTTC.

The chain combines TRBV10-3 with TRBJ2-7; the match to TRBD1 covers 8 bases. CDR1 ENHRY and CDR2 SYGVKD come from the germline V gene. V trimming: 6 bases; J trimming: 0 bases; junction bases outside the gene matches: 10. The CDR3 runs 16 residues. Here the CDR3 DNA reads TGTGCCATCAGCAGAGGGACAGGTTTCCCCTCCTACGAGCAGTACTTC. Residues: CAISRGTGFPSYEQYF.

The CDR3 DNA is TGTGCTAGTGGTCGGGACAGCTCCTACGAGCAGTACTTC. Translated, it gives CASGRDSSYEQYF. V gene TRBV12-5 combines with J gene TRBJ2-7; 7 bases are a match to TRBD1. The V and J ends lost 5 bases and 0 bases, in that order; junction bases with no gene match: 1. There are 13 residues in the CDR3. CDR1 and CDR2 (germline): LGHNT, FRNRAP.

This sequence joins TRBV5-1 and TRBJ1-2, with D possibly being TRBD1 (5 bases). V lost 0 bases and J 8 bases, leaving 11 bases between the germline ends. The CDR3 spans 13 residues. CDR1 and CDR2 from the germline V gene are SGHRS and YFSETQ. The CDR3 sequence is CASSLDWGSGYTF. The DNA for the CDR3 is TGCGCCAGCAGCTTGGATTGGGGCAGCGGCTACACCTTC. Filled out from reference TRBV5-1 and TRBJ1-2, the complete variable domain reads KAGVTQTPRYLIKTRGQQVTLSCSPISGHRSVSWYQQTPGQGLQFLFEYFSETQRNKGNFPGRFSGRQFSNSRSEMNVSTLELGDSALYLCASSLDWGSGYTFGSGTRLTVV.